This entry concerns a single TCR beta chain. The sample originates from a study of blood T cells in healthy people across ages. Using a J-beta primer mix together with a sample-barcoded 5' primer, a second PCR was run for roughly 7 to 12 cycles. Unique molecular identifiers of 12 random nucleotides labeled each cDNA. TCRdb itself ran the 5' RACE reads through MiXCR, one entry per CDR3 protein. The sample has 1 million or so distinct CDR3 sequences, under 30% seen once. These data also formed part of another study, on T cells of mothers and their children. That work states: The output of TCR recombination is shaped by thymic selection similarly in related and unrelated pairs. Relative to unrelated pairs, biologically related mother-child dyads exhibited marginally greater, non-significant overlap.

Sequenced material: blood. This TCR was recovered from a girl aged 2 to 10 in good health.

CDR3 sequence reads: CSARGYRTTDTQYF. The CDR3 nucleotides are TGCAGCGCCCGGGGTTATCGCACCACAGATACGCAGTATTTT. The gene calls are TRBV29-1 and TRBJ2-3; tentative D call: TRBD2 (5 bases). CDR1 and CDR2 (germline): SQVTM, ANQGSEA. The V end lost 7 bases, the J end lost 2 bases, and 16 bases lay between the germline ends. This CDR3 is 14 amino acids long.